The T cell receptor (beta chain) described here comes from a study of blood T cell repertoires in COVID-19. Sequenced by immunoSEQ multiplex PCR; TCRdb stores in-frame clones only, minus some. The repertoire holds roughly 52,000 clones, with around 92% as singletons. Per germline, CDR1 SGHRS and CDR2 YFSETQ. The length of the CDR3 is 14 residues. Trimming took 0 bases from V and 5 from J, leaving 8 bases between them. The sample consisted of peripheral blood. The chain recombines TRBV5-1 with TRBJ1-4; D possibly corresponds to TRBD1 (6 bases). The sequence was obtained from a human donor in a cohort sampled during active COVID-19. The DNA for the CDR3 is TGCGCCAGCAGCTTGGACAGGGCAAATGAAAAACTGTTTTTT. It encodes CASSLDRANEKLFF.